This T cell receptor (beta chain) was identified during a study of blood T cell repertoires in COVID-19. This clone was seen a handful of times. Original data processing: Amplifying reference gene primers gave estimates of nucleated cell counts. Clones were read by immunoSEQ multiplex PCR, and TCRdb kept only the in-frame ones, dropping some. That table furnishes V, J and clone size, whereas the DNA furnished D and trimming. The sample has about 80,000 clones, approximately 91% seen once; the top ten hold approximately 12%. Germline lookup yields CDR1 GTSNPN and CDR2 SVGIG (reference sequence). V was shortened by 4 bases and J by 0 bases, with 13 bases between the two germline ends. This CDR3 has 14 residues.

This chain joins TRBV30 and TRBJ2-7; D is possibly TRBD1 (6 bases). The sequence derives from a man between 65 and 79 years old with active or convalescent COVID-19. Sequencing was done on a sample of peripheral blood. CDR3 sequence (DNA): TGTGCCTGGACTCGGGACATCTACTCCTACGAGCAGTACTTC. Its protein is CAWTRDIYSYEQYF.